These 16 T cell receptor beta chains were all obtained from the same sample, sequenced in a study of T cells after yellow fever vaccination. TCRdb passed the 5' RACE reads through MiXCR, listing each CDR3 protein once. The table includes 450,000 to 550,000 distinct CDR3 sequences, less than 20% detected once. The material was PBMCs, obtained 15 days after the yellow fever booster vaccination. The receptors shown here come from a young man who received the YFV17D yellow fever vaccine.

Ten or more counts support this clonotype. V and J are TRBV12-3 or TRBV12-4 and TRBJ2-2; weak D call: TRBD2 (6 bases). CDR3 length equals 13 residues. The germline V and J ends were trimmed by 2 bases and 5 bases, with 6 bases remaining between them. Here the CDR3 reads CASSLRETGELFF. CDR3 sequence (DNA): TGTGCCAGCAGTTTACGGGAGACCGGGGAGCTGTTTTTT.

This clonotype has a handful of counts. CDR3 protein: CASSPLAGDSNEQFF. The DNA of the CDR3 is TGTGCCAGCAGCCCGCTAGCGGGAGATTCCAATGAGCAGTTCTTC. The V and J genes are TRBV14 and TRBJ2-1, with TRBD2 matching 10 bases. Germline CDR1 reads SGHDN; CDR2 reads FVKESK. CDR3 length: 15 residues. Unmatched junction bases numbered 6, after V lost 4 bases and J lost 6 bases.

The gene calls are TRBV6-5 and TRBJ2-1; TRBD2 is a possible D gene (8 bases). Trimming took off 0 bases at V and 8 bases at J, with 17 bases between the two ends. CDR3 length: 16 residues. The germline CDR1 and CDR2 sequences are MNHEY and SVGAGI. As DNA, the CDR3 is TGTGCCAGCAGTTACTCCGGGACTAGGGGGCGTGATGAGCAGTTCTTC. Translated, it gives CASSYSGTRGRDEQFF.

The gene calls are TRBV7-2 and TRBJ2-7; D remains ambiguous. Per the germline V gene, CDR1 is SGHTA and CDR2 is FQGNSA. Trimming removed 5 bases at V and 3 bases at J, with 11 bases between. The length of the CDR3 is 13 residues. CDR3 sequence (DNA): TGTGCCAGCAGCCCCTCTACCTTCTACGAGCAGTACTTC. Its translation: CASSPSTFYEQYF. The variable domain in full, completed from reference TRBV7-2 and TRBJ2-7, reads GAGVSQSPSNKVTEKGKDVELRCDPISGHTALYWYRQSLGQGLEFLIYFQGNSAPDKSGLPSDRFSAERTGGSVSTLTIQRTQQEDSAVYLCASSPSTFYEQYFGPGTRLTVT.

V gene TRBV10-3 combines with J gene TRBJ2-1, with TRBD2 matching 8 bases. The germline V gene has CDR1 ENHRY and CDR2 SYGVKD. The trim removed 2 bases at V and 8 bases at J, leaving 5 bases unmatched. CDR3 length equals 14 residues. The DNA of the CDR3 is TGTGCCATCAGTGAGGAGCGGGAGACTTATGAGCAGTTCTTC. It encodes CAISEERETYEQFF.

The V gene is TRBV4-3, the J gene TRBJ1-4; tentative D call: TRBD1 (6 bases). V was shortened by 0 bases and J by 11 bases, with 19 bases between the two germline ends. Germline lookup yields CDR1 LGHNA and CDR2 YSLEER. This CDR3 has 16 residues. The CDR3 DNA sequence: TGCGCCAGCAGCCAAGAGTCTCAACGGGGGCAGGGGAAACTGTTTTTT. Translation: CASSQESQRGQGKLFF.

CDR3 region: CASSSGYEKLFF. The CDR3 bases are TGTGCCAGCAGTTCAGGCTACGAAAAACTGTTTTTT. The chain is built from TRBV14 and TRBJ1-4; no reliable D call. There are 12 residues in the CDR3. The ends were cut back, 6 bases at V and 8 bases at J, with 10 bases in the middle. Germline-derived CDR1 and CDR2 are SGHDN and FVKESK.

The CDR3 bases are TGTGCCAGCAGCTTGGGGGCGCAGACCCAGTACTTC. Translating gives CASSLGAQTQYF. V and J are TRBV7-2 and TRBJ2-5; weak D call: TRBD1 (6 bases). Germline V gene data show CDR1 as SGHTA and CDR2 as FQGNSA. The CDR3 consists of 12 residues. Trimming cost V 3 bases and J 6 bases, with 8 bases left between them.

The genes are TRBV29-1 and TRBJ1-2; the D gene is possibly TRBD1 (5 bases). In germline, CDR1 is SQVTM, CDR2 ANQGSEA. The CDR3 is made up of 12 amino acids. Trimming removed 6 bases from V and 8 bases from J, with 16 bases in between. Written as DNA, the CDR3 is TGCAGCGTCTCACGCAGGGTCGCCGGCTACACCTTC. Amino acids: CSVSRRVAGYTF.

The chain combines TRBV7-9 with TRBJ2-1, with D perhaps TRBD2 (7 bases). Germline CDR1 SEHNR, CDR2 FQNEAQ (reference sequence). This CDR3 is 17 amino acids long. V was pared by 5 bases and J by 2 bases, with 19 bases between. The CDR3: CASSLRGGGATYNEQFF. For the CDR3, the DNA is TGTGCCAGCAGCCTCCGCGGGGGCGGGGCGACCTACAATGAGCAGTTCTTC. The whole variable domain, filled in from reference TRBV7-9 and TRBJ2-1, reads DTGVSQNPRHKITKRGQNVTFRCDPISEHNRLYWYRQTLGQGPEFLTYFQNEAQLEKSRLLSDRFSAERPKGSFSTLEIQRTEQGDSAMYLCASSLRGGGATYNEQFFGPGTRLTVL.

The chain links TRBV20-1 to TRBJ2-3; perhaps TRBD1 as D (6 bases). CDR1 and CDR2 from the germline V gene are DFQATT and SNEGSKA (reference sequence). Between the trimmed V and J ends, which lost 6 bases and 13 bases, there was a span of 14 bases. The CDR3 spans 10 residues. This CDR3 is CSARTDWEYF. The CDR3 nucleotides read TGCAGTGCCCGGACAGATTGGGAGTATTTT.

The chain uses TRBV10-3 and TRBJ2-3; perhaps D is TRBD1 or TRBD2 (6 bases each). The CDR3 spans 15 residues. Trimming cost V 7 bases and J 3 bases, with 17 bases left between them. The germline V gene encodes CDR1 ENHRY and CDR2 SYGVKD. CDR3 residues: CAINPGAGPTDTQYF. As DNA, the CDR3 is TGTGCCATCAATCCGGGGGCGGGACCGACAGATACGCAGTATTTT.

This sequence joins TRBV5-1 and TRBJ2-7; 9 nucleotides agree with TRBD2. Germline V gene sequence: CDR1 SGHRS, CDR2 YFSETQ. This CDR3 comprises 16 residues. Unmatched junction bases numbered 4, after V lost 0 bases and J lost 0 bases. CDR3 sequence: CASSLASGASSYEQYF. CDR3 DNA sequence: TGCGCCAGCAGCTTGGCTAGCGGGGCTAGCTCCTACGAGCAGTACTTC.

The chain joins TRBV3-1 to TRBJ1-6; no reliable D call. This CDR3 contains 15 residues. V was shortened by 4 bases and J by 10 bases, with 17 bases between the two germline ends. Germline V gives CDR1 LGHDT, CDR2 YNNKEL (reference sequence). The CDR3 DNA reads as TGTGCCAGCAGCCCCCGGAGGGCCGACGGGTCACCCCTCCACTTT. This codes for CASSPRRADGSPLHF.

Points on this clonotype: It may be a read error: a sequence one base away is much more abundant. The chain joins TRBV10-3 to TRBJ2-1; D possibly corresponds to TRBD2 (5 bases). Trimming removed 6 bases at V and 10 bases at J, with 22 bases between. Germline V CDR1 and CDR2: ENHRY, SYGVKD. This CDR3 region has 15 residues. DNA of the CDR3: TGTGCCATCAGCAGGTTTGAGGAAGTCCGAGGGGAGCAGTTCTTC. As protein: CAISRFEEVRGEQFF.

In nucleotides, the CDR3 is TGTGCCAGCAGCCATGGACGGCCCTACAATGAGCAGTTCTTC. The encoded protein is CASSHGRPYNEQFF. The rearrangement links TRBV14 to TRBJ2-1, with D hard to call. There are 14 residues in the CDR3. The germline CDR1 and CDR2 sequences are SGHDN and FVKESK. Trimming removed 3 bases at V and 2 bases at J, with 8 bases between.